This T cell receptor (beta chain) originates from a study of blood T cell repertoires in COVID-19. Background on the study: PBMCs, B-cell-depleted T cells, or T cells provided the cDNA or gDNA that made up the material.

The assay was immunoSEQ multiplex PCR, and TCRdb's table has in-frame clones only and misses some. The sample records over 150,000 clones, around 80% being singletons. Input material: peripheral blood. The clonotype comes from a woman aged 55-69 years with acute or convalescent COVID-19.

Written as DNA, the CDR3 is TGTGCCAGCCGACTGGGAGGGCCAAATGAGCAGTTCTTC. It encodes CASRLGGPNEQFF. V usage is TRBV18 and J usage is TRBJ2-1; 7 positions match TRBD2. The trim removed 8 bases at V and 7 bases at J, leaving 8 bases unmatched. The germline V gene encodes CDR1 KGHSH and CDR2 LQKENI. The CDR3 extends over 13 amino acids.